The subject of this entry is one T cell receptor beta chain. Its target is unknown. This entry is derived from a study of T cell clonotyping in hematopoietic cell transplantation. The CDR3 contains 13 residues. V was pared by 7 bases and J by 5 bases, with 15 bases between. The V gene's germline CDR1 is SGHRS and CDR2 YFSETQ. Whole-study results and caveats: Recipient TCR diversity dropped after transplant; expanded clonotypes rose from day 30 to 180. Without cell sorting, CD4 versus CD8 contributions remain unresolved. Higher Inverse Simpson Index values in graft donor and pretransplant recipient predicted broader posttransplant TCR diversity.

Data came from immunoSEQ multiplex PCR; TCRdb stores just in-frame clones and leaves some out. The sample includes roughly 4,600 clones, about 93% of them seen just once. The chain employs TRBV5-1 and TRBJ2-5; D may be TRBD1 (6 bases). This TCR was sampled from a male patient between 55 and 70 years old who had an allogeneic stem cell transplant from a related donor, so the T cells may come from the graft donor. Some clones in this sample may be carry-over from other donors' samples. Here the sequenced sample was PBMCs, taken 180 days after allogeneic stem cell transplant. The CDR3 nucleotides are TGCGCCAGCCGAAGGGGGTTCATGGAGACCCAGTACTTC. The encoded protein is CASRRGFMETQYF.